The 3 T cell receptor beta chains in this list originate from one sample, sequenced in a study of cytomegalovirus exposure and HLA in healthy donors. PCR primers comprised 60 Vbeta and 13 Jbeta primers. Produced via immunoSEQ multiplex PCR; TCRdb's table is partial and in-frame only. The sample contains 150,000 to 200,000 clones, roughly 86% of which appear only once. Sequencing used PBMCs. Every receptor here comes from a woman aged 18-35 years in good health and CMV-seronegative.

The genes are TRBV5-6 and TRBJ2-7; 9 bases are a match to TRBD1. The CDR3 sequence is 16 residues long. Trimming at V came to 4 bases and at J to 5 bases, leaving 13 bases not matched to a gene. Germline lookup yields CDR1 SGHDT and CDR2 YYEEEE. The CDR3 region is CASSTQGVGQGDEQYF. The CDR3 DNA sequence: TGTGCCAGCAGCACCCAAGGCGTGGGACAGGGTGACGAGCAGTACTTC. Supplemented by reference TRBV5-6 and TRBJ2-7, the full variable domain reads DAGVTQSPTHLIKTRGQQVTLRCSPKSGHDTVSWYQQALGQGPQFIFQYYEEEERQRGNFPDRFSGHQFPNYSSELNVNALLLGDSALYLCASSTQGVGQGDEQYFGPGTRLTVT.

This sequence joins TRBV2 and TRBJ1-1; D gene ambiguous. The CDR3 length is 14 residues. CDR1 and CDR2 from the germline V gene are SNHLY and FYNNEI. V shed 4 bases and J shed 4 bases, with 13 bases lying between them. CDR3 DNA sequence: TGTGCCAGCAGTGTCTCACTTCGCGGCACTGAAGCTTTCTTT. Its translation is CASSVSLRGTEAFF.

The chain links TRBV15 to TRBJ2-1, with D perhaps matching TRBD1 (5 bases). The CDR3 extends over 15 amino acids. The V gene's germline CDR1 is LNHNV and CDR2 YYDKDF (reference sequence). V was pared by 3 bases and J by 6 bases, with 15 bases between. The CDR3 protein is CATSSARAPGNEQFF. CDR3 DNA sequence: TGTGCCACCAGCAGCGCCAGGGCTCCAGGCAATGAGCAGTTCTTC.